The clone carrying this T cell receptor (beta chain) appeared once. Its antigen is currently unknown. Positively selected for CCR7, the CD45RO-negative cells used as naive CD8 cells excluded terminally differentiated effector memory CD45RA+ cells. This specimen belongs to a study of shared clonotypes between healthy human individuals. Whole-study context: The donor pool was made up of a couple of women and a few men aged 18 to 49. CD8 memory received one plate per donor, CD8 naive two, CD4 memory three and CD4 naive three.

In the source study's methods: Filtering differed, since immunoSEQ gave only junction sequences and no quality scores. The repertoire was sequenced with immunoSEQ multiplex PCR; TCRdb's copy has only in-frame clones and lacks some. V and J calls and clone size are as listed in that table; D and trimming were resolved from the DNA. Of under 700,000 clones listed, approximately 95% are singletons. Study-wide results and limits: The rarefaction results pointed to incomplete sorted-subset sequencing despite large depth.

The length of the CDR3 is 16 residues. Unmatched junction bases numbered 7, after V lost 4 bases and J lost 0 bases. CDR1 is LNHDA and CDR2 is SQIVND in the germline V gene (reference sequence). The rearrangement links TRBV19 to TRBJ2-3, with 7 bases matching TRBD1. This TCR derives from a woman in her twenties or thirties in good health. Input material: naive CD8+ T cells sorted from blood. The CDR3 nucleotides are TGTGCCAGTAGTACCCTTAGGGACAGCAGCACAGATACGCAGTATTTT. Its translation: CASSTLRDSSTDTQYF.